Sequencing of this T cell receptor beta chain was carried out in a study of lymphopenia after photon versus proton radiotherapy (dated by TCRdb to the late 2010s). A note on the overall study: In patients with gastrointestinal tumors who developed high-grade lymphopenia, the study compared the immunological effects of photon radiation therapy with those of proton radiation therapy. A cohort of under 25 patients with gastrointestinal tumors who received either photon or proton therapy and subsequently developed lymphopenia was included. The goal of the study was to characterize the differences between the two radiation modalities in how they affect the immune system.

Library preparation employed the immunoSEQ multiplex PCR assay. T cell repertoires were profiled with deep sequencing of rearranged TCR beta loci together with multiparametric flow cytometry. TCRdb limited this immuneACCESS table to in-frame rearrangements with V and J called. A share of clones is missing; checked studies link under half to unresolved V genes, and the rest is unexplained. The sample table holds almost 7,500 clones, of which roughly 77% were seen once. Approximately 50% of the sample comes from the top ten. Based on the germline V gene (reference sequence), the CDR1 and CDR2 sequences are GTSNPN and SVGIG. Counted from cysteine to phenylalanine, this CDR3 has 19 amino acids. Only the CDR3 DNA stays, 57 bases, in frame from base 1. Trimmed from V: 3 bases; trimmed from J: 4 bases; junction bases lacking a gene match: 19. What the research found in general, with its limitations: Across the cohort, an inverse correlation was found between a larger post-nadir drop in TCR diversity and overall survival time among patients who died. After the lymphocyte count nadir, photon-treated repertoires showed oligoclonal expansion, especially of CD8+ Temra cells, which drove the drop in diversity. Proton-treated patients stayed relatively stable during treatment, while photon-treated patients lost naive T cells and TCR diversity and gained effector/memory populations. The survival association was assessed only in patients who died, and better survival with proton therapy was presented by the authors as a possibility rather than a demonstrated result.

For this clone: Its target antigen remains unknown. Base qualities are not at hand, and no much larger clone is one base apart.

The clonotype originates from a man aged 30 to 45 with gastric cancer. This material consisted of peripheral blood, taken from a patient treated with photon-based radiotherapy. The sequence joins TRBV30 to TRBJ1-2, and 11 junction bases match TRBD1. The bases are TGTGCCTGGAGATTCCTGTTCCTGGACAGGGGGCGACAACTCTATGGCTACACCTTC. Its protein is CAWRFLFLDRGRQLYGYTF.